This T cell receptor beta chain originates from a study of T cell responses to AZD1222 COVID-19 vaccine. The study's findings and limits: Clonal diversity may have been underestimated, and the donors were mostly white British, with more females than males.

V was clipped by 5 bases and J by 5 bases; unmatched bases: 3. CDR1 is SNHLY and CDR2 is FYNNEI in the germline V gene. This CDR3 region has 13 residues. Concerning this clone itself: The antigen is not known.

Data came from immunoSEQ multiplex PCR; TCRdb stores just in-frame clones and leaves some out. The table lists approximately 150,000 clones, approximately 94% of them singletons, with over 4.5% in the top ten. The chain uses TRBV2 and TRBJ2-1, with 7 bases fitting TRBD2. The TCR originated in an adult who received the AZD1222 COVID-19 vaccine. Material: peripheral blood, obtained 28 days after the second AZD1222 dose. The CDR3 DNA sequence: TGTGCCAGCAGTCGGGAGGCGAACAATGAGCAGTTCTTC. Translated: CASSREANNEQFF.